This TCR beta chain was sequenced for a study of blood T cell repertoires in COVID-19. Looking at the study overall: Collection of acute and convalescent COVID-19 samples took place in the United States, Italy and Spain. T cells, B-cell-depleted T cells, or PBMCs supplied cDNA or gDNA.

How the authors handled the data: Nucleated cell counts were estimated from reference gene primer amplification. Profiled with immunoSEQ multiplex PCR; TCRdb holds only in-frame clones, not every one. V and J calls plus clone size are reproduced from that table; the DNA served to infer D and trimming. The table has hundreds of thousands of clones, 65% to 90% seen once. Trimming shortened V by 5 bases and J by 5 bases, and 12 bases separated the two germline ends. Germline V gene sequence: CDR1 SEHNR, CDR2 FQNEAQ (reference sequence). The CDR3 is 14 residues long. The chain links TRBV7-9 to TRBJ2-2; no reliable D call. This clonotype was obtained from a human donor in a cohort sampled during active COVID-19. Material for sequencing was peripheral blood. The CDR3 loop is CASSLAVGTGELFF. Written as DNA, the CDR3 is TGTGCCAGCAGCCTGGCGGTCGGGACCGGGGAGCTGTTTTTT.